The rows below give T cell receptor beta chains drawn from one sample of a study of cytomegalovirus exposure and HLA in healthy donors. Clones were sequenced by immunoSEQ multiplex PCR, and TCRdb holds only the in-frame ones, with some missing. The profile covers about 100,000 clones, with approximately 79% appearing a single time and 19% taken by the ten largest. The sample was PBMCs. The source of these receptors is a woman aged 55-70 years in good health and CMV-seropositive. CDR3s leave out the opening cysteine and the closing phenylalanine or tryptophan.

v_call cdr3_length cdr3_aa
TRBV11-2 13 ASRLAGGLFNEQF
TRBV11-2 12 ASSLSGGNTEAF
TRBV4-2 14 ASSHSGRGLPDTQY
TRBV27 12 ASSFRAANYGYT
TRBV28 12 ASIWQANTGELF
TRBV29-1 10 SVASQGTEAF
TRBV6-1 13 ASSSSGGRAQPQH
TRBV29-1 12 SAQDRLLGYGYT
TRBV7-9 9 ASSLSDEQF
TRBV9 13 ASSVLSQAGNTIY
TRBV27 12 ASSLSEGPYEQY
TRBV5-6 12 ASRGTGGNYEQY
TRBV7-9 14 SSSLVGGRGKDTQY
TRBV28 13 ASSRSGRASYEQY
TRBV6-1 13 ASSVDRGSTYEQY
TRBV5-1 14 ASSWTGGYNTDTQY
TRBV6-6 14 ASSYHRGVGTGELF
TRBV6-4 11 ASSADAGNTIY
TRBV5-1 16 ASSSTPRTSGRADTQY
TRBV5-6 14 ASSAQAIRTPRGYT
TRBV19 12 ASSPDRGSYGYT
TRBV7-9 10 ASSYRGTEAF
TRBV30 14 AWTWDREEAWSPQH
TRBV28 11 AGRDRSYNEQF
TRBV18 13 ASSPPRGTSYEQY
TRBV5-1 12 ASSLHGVGETQY
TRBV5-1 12 ASSPRTARDEQF
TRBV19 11 ASNVQGAGGYT
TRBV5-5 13 ASSQERLARDGYT
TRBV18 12 ASSPRNRGDEQY
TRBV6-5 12 ASSPPGGGHGYT
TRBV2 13 ASSELAGGTYEQY
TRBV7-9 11 ASRMGAYTEAF
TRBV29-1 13 SALPRTGFMETQY
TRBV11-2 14 ASSSLLQGTNYEQY
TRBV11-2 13 ASSSGQGGNQPQH
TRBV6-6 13 ASSYSLRGDYGYT
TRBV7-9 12 ASRPSGGDYGYT
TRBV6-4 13 ASSDSGAGVNEQF
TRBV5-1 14 ASSPGRGPYYNEQF
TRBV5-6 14 ASLGQGAKVVYEQY
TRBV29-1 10 SVERGVNGQY
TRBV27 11 ASSPESGRPGF
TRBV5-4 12 ASSLQGTQETQY
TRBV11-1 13 ASSHSGRDADTQY
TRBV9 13 ASSVATGGYNEQF
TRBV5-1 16 ASSLRLAGKSIAYEQY
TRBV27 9 ASGGVEKLF
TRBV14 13 ASSQGLAGVETQY
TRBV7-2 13 ASSLAPTGKDGYT
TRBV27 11 ASKTLGGGEQY